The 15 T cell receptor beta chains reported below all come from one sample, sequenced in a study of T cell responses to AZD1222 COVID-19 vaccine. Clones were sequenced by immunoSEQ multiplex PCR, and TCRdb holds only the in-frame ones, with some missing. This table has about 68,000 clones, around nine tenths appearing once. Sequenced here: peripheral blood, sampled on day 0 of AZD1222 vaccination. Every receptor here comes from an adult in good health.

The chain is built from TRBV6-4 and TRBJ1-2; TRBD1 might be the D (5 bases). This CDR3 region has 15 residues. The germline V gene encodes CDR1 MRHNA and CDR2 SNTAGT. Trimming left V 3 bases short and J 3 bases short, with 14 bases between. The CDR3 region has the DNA TGTGCCAGCAGTGATAGGGGAGGCAACGACTATGGCTACACCTTC. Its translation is CASSDRGGNDYGYTF.

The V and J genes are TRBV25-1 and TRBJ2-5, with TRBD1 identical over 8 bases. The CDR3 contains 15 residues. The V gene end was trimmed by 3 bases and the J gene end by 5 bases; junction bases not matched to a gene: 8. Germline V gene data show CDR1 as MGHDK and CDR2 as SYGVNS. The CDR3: CASSDLQGAYETQYF. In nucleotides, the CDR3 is TGTGCCAGCAGTGATCTTCAGGGGGCTTATGAGACCCAGTACTTC. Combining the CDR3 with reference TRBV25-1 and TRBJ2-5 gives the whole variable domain EADIYQTPRYLVIGTGKKITLECSQTMGHDKMYWYQQDPGMELHLIHYSYGVNSTEKGDLSSESTVSRIRTEHFPLTLESARPSHTSQYLCASSDLQGAYETQYFGPGTRLLVL.

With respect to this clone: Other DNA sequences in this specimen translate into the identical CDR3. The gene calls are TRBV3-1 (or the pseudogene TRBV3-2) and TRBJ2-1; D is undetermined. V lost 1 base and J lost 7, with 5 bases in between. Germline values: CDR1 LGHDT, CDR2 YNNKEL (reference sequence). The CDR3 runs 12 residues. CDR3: CASSQVLNEQFF. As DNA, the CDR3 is TGTGCCAGCAGCCAAGTTTTGAATGAGCAGTTCTTC.

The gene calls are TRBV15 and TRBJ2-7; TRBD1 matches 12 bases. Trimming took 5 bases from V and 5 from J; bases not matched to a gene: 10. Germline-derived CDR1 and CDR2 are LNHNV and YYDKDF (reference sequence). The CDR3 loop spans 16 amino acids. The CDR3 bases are TGTGCCACCAGCCCTCCCGAGGGACAGGGGGCTGACGAGCAGTACTTC. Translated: CATSPPEGQGADEQYF.

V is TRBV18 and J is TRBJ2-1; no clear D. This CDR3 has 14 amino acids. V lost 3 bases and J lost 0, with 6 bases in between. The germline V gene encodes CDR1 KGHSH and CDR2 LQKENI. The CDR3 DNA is TGTGCCAGCTCACCGGTAATCTCCTACAATGAGCAGTTCTTC. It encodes CASSPVISYNEQFF.

The CDR3 bases are TGTGCCTGGAGTGTTCGGGGGATCAATGAAAAACTGTTTTTT. Protein product: CAWSVRGINEKLFF. The chain uses TRBV30 and TRBJ1-4; the D gene is possibly TRBD1 (5 bases). The V gene lost 0 bases and the J gene lost 5 bases, with 10 bases spanning the gap. CDR1 is GTSNPN, CDR2 SVGIG, per germline (reference sequence). The CDR3 has 14 amino acids.

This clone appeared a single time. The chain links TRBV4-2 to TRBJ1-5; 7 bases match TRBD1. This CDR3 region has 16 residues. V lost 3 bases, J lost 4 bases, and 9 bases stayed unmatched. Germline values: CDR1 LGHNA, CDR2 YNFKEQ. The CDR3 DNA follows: TGTGCCAGCAGCCATAGTGTTGGGGACAGTAATCAGCCCCAGCATTTT. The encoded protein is CASSHSVGDSNQPQHF.

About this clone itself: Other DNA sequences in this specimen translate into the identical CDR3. This CDR3 is CAISGGGDAYEQYF. The CDR3 DNA reads TGTGCCATCAGCGGGGGAGGGGACGCCTACGAGCAGTACTTC. The chain links TRBV10-3 to TRBJ2-7, with TRBD2 identical over 7 bases. V shed 6 bases, J shed 2 bases, and the junction held 7 bases outside the gene matches. The CDR3 sequence is 14 residues long. CDR1 ENHRY and CDR2 SYGVKD come from the germline V gene.

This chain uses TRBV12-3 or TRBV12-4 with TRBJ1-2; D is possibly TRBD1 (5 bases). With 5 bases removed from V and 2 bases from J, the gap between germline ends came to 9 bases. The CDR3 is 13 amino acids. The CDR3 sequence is CASSQTENYGYTF. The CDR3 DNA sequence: TGTGCCAGCAGTCAGACAGAGAACTATGGCTACACCTTC.

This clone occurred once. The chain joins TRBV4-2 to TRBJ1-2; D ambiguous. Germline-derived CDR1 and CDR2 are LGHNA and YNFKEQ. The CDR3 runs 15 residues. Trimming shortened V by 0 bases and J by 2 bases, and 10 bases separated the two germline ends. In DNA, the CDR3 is TGTGCCAGCAGCCAAGATGCGGGGAGAAACTATGGCTACACCTTC. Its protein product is CASSQDAGRNYGYTF.

CDR3 DNA sequence: TGTGCCAGCAGTTACACTAAGACCAGCCGGGGTACGCAGTATTTT. It translates to CASSYTKTSRGTQYF. The chain employs TRBV2 and TRBJ2-3, with a possible D match to TRBD2 (5 bases). Per the germline V gene, CDR1 is SNHLY and CDR2 is FYNNEI. The CDR3 spans 15 residues. V was pared by 5 bases and J by 8 bases, with 20 bases between.

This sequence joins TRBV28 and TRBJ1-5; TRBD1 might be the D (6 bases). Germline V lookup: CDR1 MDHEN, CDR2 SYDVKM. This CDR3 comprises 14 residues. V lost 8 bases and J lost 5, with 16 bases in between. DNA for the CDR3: TGTGCCAGCTCCGAAGGGGGACACCATCAGCCCCAGCATTTT. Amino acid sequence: CASSEGGHHQPQHF.

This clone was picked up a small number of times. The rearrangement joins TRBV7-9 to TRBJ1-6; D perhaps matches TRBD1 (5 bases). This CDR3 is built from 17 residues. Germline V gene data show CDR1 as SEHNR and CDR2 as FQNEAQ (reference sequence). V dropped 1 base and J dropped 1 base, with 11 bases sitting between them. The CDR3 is CASSLGADSSYNSPLHF. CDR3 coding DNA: TGTGCCAGCAGCTTAGGGGCAGACAGTTCCTATAATTCACCCCTCCACTTT.

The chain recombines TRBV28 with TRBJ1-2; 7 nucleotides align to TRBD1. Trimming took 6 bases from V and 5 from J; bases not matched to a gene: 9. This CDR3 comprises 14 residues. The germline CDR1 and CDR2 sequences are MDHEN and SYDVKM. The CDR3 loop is CASRQNRGHYGYTF. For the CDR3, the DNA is TGTGCCAGCAGACAAAACAGGGGACATTATGGCTACACCTTC.

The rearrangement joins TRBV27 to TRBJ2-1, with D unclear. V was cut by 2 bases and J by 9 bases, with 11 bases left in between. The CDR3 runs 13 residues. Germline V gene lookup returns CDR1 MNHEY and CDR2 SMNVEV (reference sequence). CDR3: CASSLTPETEQFF. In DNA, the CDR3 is TGTGCCAGCAGTTTAACCCCTGAGACTGAGCAGTTCTTC.